This entry features one T cell receptor (beta chain) sequence. CDR3 size: 14 residues. V shed 2 bases, J shed 6 bases, and the junction held 4 bases outside the gene matches. Germline loops: CDR1 MNHEY, CDR2 SVGAGI. The data originate from a study of OX40 agonist ivuxolimab in advanced cancers. The repertoire was sequenced with immunoSEQ multiplex PCR; TCRdb's copy has only in-frame clones and lacks some. Among some 45,000 clones, roughly 82% were seen once, and the ten largest hold 2.6%. Baseline was the first blood sampling point, followed by cycle 4 day 1 and cycle 7 day 1. The sequenced sample was CD4+ or CD8+ T cells sorted from blood, obtained in a trial of the OX40 agonist ivuxolimab. This receptor was identified in an adult with an advanced solid tumor such as melanoma, head and neck, liver or kidney cancer. V and J are TRBV6-5 and TRBJ2-7; 10 bases are a match to TRBD1. The CDR3 sequence is CASSYRQGAFEQYF. CDR3 sequence (DNA): TGTGCCAGCAGTTACCGACAGGGGGCTTTCGAGCAGTACTTC.